This is a list of T cell receptor beta chains from one sample in a study of blood T cell repertoires in COVID-19. Some clones are missing from TCRdb's copy, which holds only in-frame ones; the method was immunoSEQ multiplex PCR. The sample includes approximately 230,000 clones, around 88% of them seen just once. The sequencing input was peripheral blood. Every receptor here comes from a man of 80 years or more with acute or convalescent COVID-19. Both conserved end residues are part of each CDR3. Each record gives: D gene, V gene, clone size, CDR3 length, J gene, CDR3 protein, CDR3 DNA. D genes are given only for firm matches. Not every row has a clone size; where given, it reads once, few, many or a size class.

D: .
V: TRBV15
size: .
length: 18
J: TRBJ1-4
CDR3: CATSIQGLFTGTNEKLFF
DNA: TGTGCCACCAGCATACAGGGTTTATTTACTGGAACTAATGAAAAACTGTTTTTT

D: .
V: TRBV7-3
size: few
length: 15
J: TRBJ2-1
CDR3: CASSSRTLRGGEQFF
DNA: TGTGCCAGCAGCTCGAGGACCCTCCGGGGTGGTGAGCAGTTCTTC

D: TRBD1
V: TRBV18
size: .
length: 16
J: TRBJ2-2
CDR3: CASSPVGQLNTGELFF
DNA: TGTGCCAGCTCACCCGTGGGACAGCTGAACACCGGGGAGCTGTTTTTT

D: .
V: TRBV7-2
size: .
length: 13
J: TRBJ2-7
CDR3: CASSLGGSASKHF
DNA: TGTGCCAGCAGCTTAGGGGGAAGCGCTAGCAAGCACTTC

D: TRBD1
V: TRBV9
size: few
length: 14
J: TRBJ1-4
CDR3: CASSPAGTGRLLFF
DNA: TGTGCCAGCAGCCCCGCCGGGACAGGGAGGTTACTGTTTTTT

D: TRBD1
V: TRBV7-2
size: .
length: 15
J: TRBJ2-3
CDR3: CASSLQGAGTDTQYF
DNA: TGTGCCAGCAGCTTACAGGGGGCCGGCACAGATACGCAGTATTTT

D: TRBD1
V: TRBV5-1
size: .
length: 16
J: TRBJ2-7
CDR3: CASSLAGTGQSYEQYF
DNA: TGCGCCAGCAGCTTGGCCGGGACAGGGCAATCCTACGAGCAGTACTTC

D: .
V: TRBV2
size: .
length: 14
J: TRBJ1-1
CDR3: CASSDGLRDTEAFF
DNA: TGTGCCAGCAGTGATGGCCTGCGGGACACTGAAGCTTTCTTT

D: TRBD1
V: TRBV6-6
size: .
length: 15
J: TRBJ1-5
CDR3: CASSYLGQVGQPQHF
DNA: TGTGCCAGCAGTTACCTTGGACAGGTTGGTCAGCCCCAGCATTTT

D: .
V: TRBV6-5
size: .
length: 13
J: TRBJ2-1
CDR3: CASTPGVGNEQFF
DNA: TGTGCCAGCACCCCAGGGGTGGGGAATGAGCAGTTCTTC

D: .
V: TRBV7-2
size: .
length: 15
J: TRBJ1-4
CDR3: CASSLERTENEKLFF
DNA: TGTGCCAGCAGCTTAGAACGGACAGAAAATGAAAAACTGTTTTTT

D: .
V: TRBV7-2
size: .
length: 16
J: TRBJ1-2
CDR3: CASSLEAREGSYGYTF
DNA: TGTGCCAGCAGCTTAGAGGCAAGGGAGGGCAGCTATGGCTACACCTTC

D: TRBD1
V: TRBV6-1
size: .
length: 15
J: TRBJ1-6
CDR3: CASSEEGTGRSPLHF
DNA: TGTGCCAGCAGTGAAGAAGGGACAGGGAGATCACCCCTCCACTTT

D: .
V: TRBV3-1/TRBV3-2
size: .
length: 14
J: TRBJ2-7
CDR3: CASSPYTRLGEQYF
DNA: TGTGCCAGCAGCCCGTATACTAGATTGGGCGAGCAGTACTTC

D: TRBD2
V: TRBV29-1
size: .
length: 16
J: TRBJ2-1
CDR3: CSVEEGRAGRANEQFF
DNA: TGCAGCGTTGAAGAAGGGAGGGCAGGGAGGGCCAATGAGCAGTTCTTC

D: TRBD1
V: TRBV4-1
size: .
length: 17
J: TRBJ1-3
CDR3: CASSQEATGRSGNTIYF
DNA: TGCGCCAGCAGCCAAGAAGCGACAGGGCGCTCTGGAAACACCATATATTTT

D: TRBD1
V: TRBV6-5
size: .
length: 15
J: TRBJ2-6
CDR3: CASKRQGSGANVLTF
DNA: TGTGCCAGCAAACGACAGGGCTCTGGGGCCAACGTCCTGACTTTC

D: TRBD1
V: TRBV29-1
size: .
length: 12
J: TRBJ1-2
CDR3: CSGGQGTYGYTF
DNA: TGCAGCGGGGGACAGGGAACCTATGGCTACACCTTC

D: TRBD1
V: TRBV5-1
size: .
length: 16
J: TRBJ2-7
CDR3: CASSLVPPGQAYEQYF
DNA: TGCGCCAGCAGCTTGGTCCCCCCTGGACAGGCCTACGAGCAGTACTTC

D: .
V: TRBV18
size: .
length: 12
J: TRBJ2-7
CDR3: CASSPGEGEQYF
DNA: TGTGCCAGCTCACCCGGGGAAGGCGAGCAGTACTTC